This is a list of T cell receptor beta chains from one sample in a study of naive and memory T cell subsets. MiXCR was run by TCRdb on the UMI-ligation and nested PCR reads, yielding one entry per CDR3 protein. The sample contains approximately 89,000 distinct CDR3 sequences, about 6.5% of which appear only once. The sample was central memory CD4+ T cells from blood. Receptors originate from a human donor in good health. The CDR3 runs from the conserved cysteine through the conserved F or W. D genes are given only for firm matches. Clone size is not always given. Where it is, it says once, few, many or a class for expanded clones.

clone_size | j_call | d_call | v_call | cdr3_aa | cdr3_nt
few | TRBJ2-6 | . | TRBV4-3 | CASSQRGGANVLTF | TGCGCCAGCAGCCAGCGAGGTGGGGCCAACGTCCTGACTTTC
. | TRBJ2-5 | . | TRBV29-1 | CSVVTLYQETQYF | TGCAGCGTAGTGACCTTGTACCAAGAGACCCAGTACTTC
few | TRBJ2-1 | TRBD2 | TRBV3-1 | CASRNGGSNEQFF | TGTGCCAGCAGAAATGGCGGGAGCAATGAGCAGTTCTTC
few | TRBJ2-5 | . | TRBV14 | CASSFLPPGQQETQYF | TGTGCCAGCAGCTTTTTACCACCCGGACAGCAAGAGACCCAGTACTTC
many | TRBJ2-7 | . | TRBV20-1 | CSAAPHRTYEQYF | TGCAGTGCTGCCCCCCACAGGACCTACGAGCAGTACTTC
. | TRBJ2-7 | . | TRBV10-3 | CAISEGDDDYEQYF | TGTGCCATCAGTGAGGGGGACGATGACTACGAGCAGTACTTC
. | TRBJ2-3 | . | TRBV14 | CASSHRRGTQYF | TGTGCCAGCAGCCACCGCCGAGGGACGCAGTATTTT
. | TRBJ2-5 | . | TRBV4-1 | CASSRSGATAGIPETQYF | TGCGCCAGCAGCCGCTCGGGTGCGACGGCGGGGATCCCAGAGACCCAGTACTTC
many | TRBJ1-1 | TRBD1 | TRBV15 | CATSRTGEGTEAFF | TGTGCCACCAGCAGGACAGGGGAAGGCACTGAAGCTTTCTTT
many | TRBJ2-4 | . | TRBV18 | CASSPPGAKNLAKNIQYF | TGTGCCAGCTCACCACCAGGGGCGAAGAACCTAGCCAAAAACATTCAGTACTTC
once | TRBJ2-2 | . | TRBV12-3/TRBV12-4 | CASSLASGLNWGGELFF | TGTGCCAGCAGTTTAGCCTCGGGACTCAATTGGGGCGGGGAGCTGTTTTTT
. | TRBJ2-2 | . | TRBV12-3/TRBV12-4 | CASSLRTGNTGELFF | TGTGCCAGCAGTCTACGGACCGGGAACACCGGGGAGCTGTTTTTT
. | TRBJ2-5 | . | TRBV29-1 | CSVFPGPLGTQYF | TGCAGCGTTTTCCCGGGGCCCTTGGGGACCCAGTACTTC
many | TRBJ2-7 | TRBD1 | TRBV20-1 | CSAADRVTYEQYF | TGCAGTGCTGCGGACAGGGTAACCTACGAGCAGTACTTC
many | TRBJ1-2 | TRBD1 | TRBV12-3/TRBV12-4 | CASSRTGIGGYTF | TGTGCCAGCAGTAGGACAGGGATTGGTGGCTACACCTTC
many | TRBJ2-2 | TRBD2 | TRBV30 | CAWSPGTSGNTGELFF | TGTGCCTGGAGCCCCGGGACTAGCGGGAACACCGGGGAGCTGTTTTTT
many | TRBJ2-3 | TRBD2 | TRBV11-2 | CASSSFLLAGVTDTQYF | TGTGCCAGCAGCTCTTTTTTACTAGCGGGGGTCACAGATACGCAGTATTTT
many | TRBJ2-5 | . | TRBV29-1 | CSVRGGRETQYF | TGCAGCGTTAGGGGGGGGAGGGAGACCCAGTACTTC
. | TRBJ1-5 | . | TRBV21-1 | CASSNPDYQPQHF | TGTGCCAGCAGCAACCCAGATTATCAGCCCCAGCATTTT
few | TRBJ2-1 | . | TRBV20-1 | CSASDNEQFF | TGCAGTGCTAGCGACAATGAGCAGTTCTTC
. | TRBJ1-5 | . | TRBV28 | CASSLWGSQPQHF | TGTGCCAGCAGTTTATGGGGTTCTCAGCCCCAGCATTTT
few | TRBJ2-4 | TRBD2 | TRBV28 | CATIHTLGGGKAAKNIQYF | TGTGCCACCATCCACACCCTTGGCGGGGGGAAGGCGGCCAAAAACATTCAGTACTTC
. | TRBJ2-3 | . | TRBV6-6 | CASSYPYTDTQYF | TGTGCCAGCAGTTACCCTTACACAGATACGCAGTATTTT
many | TRBJ2-7 | . | TRBV20-1 | CSASSLRSYEQYF | TGCAGTGCTAGTTCCCTTCGATCCTACGAGCAGTACTTC
many | TRBJ2-2 | . | TRBV7-2 | CASSQSLAVAGELFF | TGTGCCAGCAGCCAATCCTTGGCAGTCGCCGGGGAGCTGTTTTTT
many | TRBJ1-1 | . | TRBV29-1 | CSAQGRSNTEAFF | TGCAGCGCCCAGGGTCGGTCCAACACTGAAGCTTTCTTT
few | TRBJ2-2 | TRBD1 | TRBV12-3/TRBV12-4 | CASSLTGKPGELFF | TGTGCCAGCAGTCTGACAGGGAAACCCGGGGAGCTGTTTTTT
. | TRBJ2-1 | TRBD2 | TRBV11-3 | CASSSRPTSGSRNEQFF | TGTGCCAGCAGCTCACGACCGACTAGCGGGAGTCGAAATGAGCAGTTCTTC
many | TRBJ1-5 | TRBD1 | TRBV28 | CASSLDRRNQPQHF | TGTGCCAGCAGTTTGGACAGGCGCAATCAGCCCCAGCATTTT
few | TRBJ2-1 | TRBD2 | TRBV10-3 | CATGTSGNEQFF | TGTGCCACCGGGACTAGCGGGAATGAGCAGTTCTTC
few | TRBJ2-6 | . | TRBV6-1 | CASSTGGVVSGANVLTF | TGTGCCAGCAGTACCGGCGGGGTAGTCTCTGGGGCCAACGTCCTGACTTTC
many | TRBJ1-1 | . | TRBV12-3/TRBV12-4 | CASSLESRTEAFF | TGTGCCAGCAGTTTAGAGTCACGCACTGAAGCTTTCTTT
. | TRBJ2-1 | . | TRBV6-1 | CASSEGSHEQFF | TGTGCCAGCAGTGAAGGGAGTCACGAGCAGTTCTTC
many | TRBJ1-4 | . | TRBV14 | CASSQSSFWSPVELFF | TGTGCCAGCAGCCAATCTTCGTTTTGGTCCCCCGTGGAACTGTTTTTT
. | TRBJ2-7 | TRBD2 | TRBV28 | CASSSGGSPYEQYF | TGTGCCAGCAGTTCCGGCGGGAGTCCCTACGAGCAGTACTTC
. | TRBJ1-6 | TRBD1 | TRBV11-3 | CASSQTGFRSPLHF | TGTGCCAGCAGCCAGACAGGGTTTCGTTCACCCCTCCACTTT
few | TRBJ2-7 | TRBD2 | TRBV5-5 | CASSGAGTRFLYEQYF | TGTGCCAGCAGCGGAGCCGGGACTAGGTTTCTCTACGAGCAGTACTTC
few | TRBJ2-3 | TRBD2 | TRBV10-3 | CAISRLAGDGTDTQYF | TGTGCCATCAGTCGGCTAGCGGGGGACGGCACAGATACGCAGTATTTT
. | TRBJ1-1 | . | TRBV30 | CAWRLRGLAQTEAFF | TGTGCCTGGAGGCTCCGGGGGTTAGCTCAGACTGAAGCTTTCTTT
many | TRBJ2-7 | . | TRBV20-1 | CSARGGTLSSYEQYF | TGCAGTGCCAGGGGCGGGACCTTAAGCAGCTACGAGCAGTACTTC
many | TRBJ1-6 | . | TRBV4-3 | CASSRGLQGDSPLHF | TGCGCCAGCAGCCGGGGACTCCAGGGAGATTCACCCCTCCACTTT
many | TRBJ2-3 | TRBD1 | TRBV2 | CASRTQGASTDTQYF | TGTGCCAGCAGGACGCAGGGGGCTAGCACAGATACGCAGTATTTT
many | TRBJ2-1 | . | TRBV11-3 | CASSFRAGGDEQFF | TGTGCCAGCAGCTTTCGGGCCGGAGGGGATGAGCAGTTCTTC
many | TRBJ1-2 | TRBD1 | TRBV7-9 | CASSMDRVYGYTF | TGTGCCAGCTCAATGGACAGGGTGTATGGCTACACCTTC
many | TRBJ1-4 | . | TRBV28 | CASSRGGGTNEKLFF | TGTGCCAGCAGCCGGGGGGGGGGAACTAATGAAAAACTGTTTTTT
medium-sized | TRBJ1-1 | TRBD1 | TRBV7-2 | CASSGQGAIEAFF | TGTGCCAGCAGCGGACAGGGGGCGATTGAAGCTTTCTTT
many | TRBJ2-4 | . | TRBV21-1 | CASSKALLGQETLAKNIQYF | TGTGCCAGCAGCAAAGCGCTTTTAGGACAGGAGACACTAGCCAAAAACATTCAGTACTTC
many | TRBJ2-1 | . | TRBV29-1 | CSVRGTNEQFF | TGCAGCGTTAGGGGTACTAATGAGCAGTTCTTC
many | TRBJ1-3 | . | TRBV29-1 | CSVGDRPGAGNTIYF | TGCAGCGTTGGTGACAGACCTGGAGCTGGAAACACCATATATTTT
few | TRBJ2-7 | TRBD2 | TRBV7-2 | CASSFSSGTYEQYF | TGTGCCAGCAGCTTCTCTAGCGGAACCTACGAGCAGTACTTC
many | TRBJ2-6 | . | TRBV9 | CASSEGGHTSLGANVLTF | TGTGCCAGCAGCGAGGGGGGACATACCTCTCTGGGGGCCAACGTCCTGACTTTC
. | TRBJ2-2 | . | TRBV24-1 | CATSDPGKGSRGELFF | TGTGCCACCAGTGATCCTGGCAAGGGCAGCAGAGGGGAGCTGTTTTTT
many | TRBJ2-1 | TRBD1 | TRBV18 | CASSFMGQTYNEQFF | TGTGCCAGCTCGTTTATGGGACAGACCTACAATGAGCAGTTCTTC